The clone carrying this T cell receptor (beta chain) was detected only a few times. TCRdb's table, derived via immunoSEQ multiplex PCR, lists solely in-frame clones and lacks some. In the table there are about 110,000 clones, approximately 82% of which are singletons. There are 16 residues in the CDR3. Germline-derived CDR1 and CDR2 are WSHSY and SAAADI. V lost 7 bases, J lost 5 bases, and 15 bases stayed unmatched. The sample is drawn from a study of control samples from healthy donors and cancer patients. This clonotype was obtained from a young man in good health. Sequencing used blood. The rearrangement links TRBV10-2 to TRBJ1-1; 8 positions match TRBD1. In DNA, the CDR3 is TGCGCCAGCACTCGTCAGGGGGCTGGGGCTGGGACTGAAGCTTTCTTT. Translated: CASTRQGAGAGTEAFF.